The clone carrying this T cell receptor (beta chain) was seen a single time. This entry is derived from a study of blood T cell repertoires in COVID-19. Study details: Both acute and convalescent COVID-19 samples were obtained from the United States, Italy and Spain. PBMCs, B-cell-depleted T cells, or T cells were the source of the cDNA or gDNA that made up the material.

V lost 3 bases, J lost 8 bases, and 11 bases lay in between. The germline V gene has CDR1 KGHSH and CDR2 LQKENI. The CDR3 covers 13 residues. The authors' processing: From reference gene primer amplification, estimates of nucleated cell counts were derived. Sequencing was performed with immunoSEQ multiplex PCR; in TCRdb, only in-frame clones are kept and a portion is missing. V, J and clone size reflect that table, while D and trimming were determined from the DNA. The table lists tens of thousands of clones, around 74% of them singletons. The receptor was derived from a human donor with acute or convalescent COVID-19. The donor label of this sample is uncertain. The sequencing sample was made of peripheral blood. The chain combines TRBV18 with TRBJ1-3; D not resolved. CDR3 nucleotide sequence: TGTGCCAGCTCACCTCGGGTGACTGACACCATATATTTT. It codes for CASSPRVTDTIYF.